A single TCR beta chain is shown here with its context. This clonotype has a handful of counts. The clone's antigen remains unknown. Base qualities are not recorded, but no much larger clone differs from it by a single base. Libraries were constructed by PCR. This sample was sequenced with an Illumina HiSeq 2500. To normalize quantification of the TCRbeta repertoire, the TCR libraries were built with molecular barcoding that relied on unique molecular identifiers. TCRdb ran its own pipeline on the public reads, namely fastp trimming at Q25 and MiXCR clone calling, and kept in-frame beta chains. Each CDR3 protein appears once, grouped with its most common genes and DNA. This sample lists about 540,000 distinct CDR3 sequences; around 19% were detected once. The top ten clones comprise 3.3% of the sample. This entry comes from a study of T-cell reconstitution after alpha-beta-depleted transplantation in children (dated by TCRdb to about 2016). With regard to the full study: T-cell immune reconstitution after TCRalphabeta/CD19-depleted allogeneic hematopoietic cell transplantation in children was quantitatively tracked in the study by means of TCR repertoire profiling.

Relative to germline, V is missing 6 bases and J is missing 0 bases, with 4 bases of the junction outside any gene match. Reading from cysteine to phenylalanine, the CDR3 counts 14 amino acids. Left in the record is the CDR3 DNA by itself, 42 bases read in frame from the first base. For CDR1 and CDR2, the germline V gene lists SQVTM and ANQGSEA. Source: PBMCs from the stem cell graft donor, taken from the stem cell graft. The V gene is TRBV29-1 and the J gene is TRBJ2-1; TRBD1 agrees with 8 junctional bases. This TCR came from a human donor who donated a stem cell graft to a child with acute lymphoblastic leukemia. DNA sequence: TGCAGCGTCGGACAGGGCTTCTCCTACAATGAGCAGTTCTTC. Its coded protein is CSVGQGFSYNEQFF.